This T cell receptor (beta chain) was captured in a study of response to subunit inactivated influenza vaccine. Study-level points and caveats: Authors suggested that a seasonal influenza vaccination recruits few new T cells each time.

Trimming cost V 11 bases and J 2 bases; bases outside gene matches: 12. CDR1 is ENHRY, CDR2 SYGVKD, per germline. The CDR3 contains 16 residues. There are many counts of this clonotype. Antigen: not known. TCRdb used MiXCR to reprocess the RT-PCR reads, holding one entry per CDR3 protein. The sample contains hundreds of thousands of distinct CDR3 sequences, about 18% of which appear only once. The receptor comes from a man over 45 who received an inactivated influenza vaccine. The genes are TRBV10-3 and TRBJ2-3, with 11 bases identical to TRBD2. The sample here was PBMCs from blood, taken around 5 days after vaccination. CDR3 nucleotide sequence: TGTGCCGCCGCTGGGGGGACTAGCGGACACACAGATACGCAGTATTTT. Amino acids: CAAAGGTSGHTDTQYF.